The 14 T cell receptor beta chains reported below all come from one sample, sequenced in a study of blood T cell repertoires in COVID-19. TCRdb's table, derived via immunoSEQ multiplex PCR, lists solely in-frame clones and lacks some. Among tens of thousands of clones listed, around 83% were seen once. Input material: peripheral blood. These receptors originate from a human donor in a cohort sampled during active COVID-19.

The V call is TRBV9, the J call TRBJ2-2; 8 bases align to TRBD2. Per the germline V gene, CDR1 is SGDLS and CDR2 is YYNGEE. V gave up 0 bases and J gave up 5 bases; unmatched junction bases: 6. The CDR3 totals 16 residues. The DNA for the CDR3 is TGTGCCAGCAGCGTAGGGAGCGGGGGAGGGACCGGGGAGCTGTTTTTT. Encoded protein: CASSVGSGGGTGELFF.

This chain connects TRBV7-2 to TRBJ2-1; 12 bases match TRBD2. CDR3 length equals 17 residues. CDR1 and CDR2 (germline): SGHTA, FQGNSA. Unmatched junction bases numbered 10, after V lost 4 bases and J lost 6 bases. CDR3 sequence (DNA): TGTGCCAGCAGCTCCCGGGCTAGCGGGAGGGGTAGCAATGAGCAGTTCTTC. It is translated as CASSSRASGRGSNEQFF.

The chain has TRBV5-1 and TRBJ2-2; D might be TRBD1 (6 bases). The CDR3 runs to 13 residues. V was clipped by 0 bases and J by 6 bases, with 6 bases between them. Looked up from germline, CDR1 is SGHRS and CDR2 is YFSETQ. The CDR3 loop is CASSLDRAGELFF. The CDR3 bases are TGCGCCAGCAGCTTGGACAGGGCCGGGGAGCTGTTTTTT.

This CDR3 reads CAISESTGRVLGYTF. The CDR3 DNA sequence: TGTGCCATCAGTGAGTCGACGGGGAGAGTACTTGGCTACACCTTC. The rearrangement joins TRBV10-3 to TRBJ1-2; no clear D. V lost 0 bases and J lost 7, with 15 bases in between. CDR1 and CDR2 from the germline V gene are ENHRY and SYGVKD. The CDR3 covers 15 residues.

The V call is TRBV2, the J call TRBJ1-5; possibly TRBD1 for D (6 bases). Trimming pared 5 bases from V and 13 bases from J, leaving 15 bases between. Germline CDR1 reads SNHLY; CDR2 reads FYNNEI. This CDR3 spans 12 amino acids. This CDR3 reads CASSSGQMAQHF. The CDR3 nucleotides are TGTGCCAGCAGTTCCGGACAGATGGCGCAGCATTTT.

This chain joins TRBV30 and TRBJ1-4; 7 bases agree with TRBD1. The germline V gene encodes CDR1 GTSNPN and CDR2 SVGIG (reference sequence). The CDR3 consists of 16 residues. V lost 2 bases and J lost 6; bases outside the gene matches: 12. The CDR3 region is CAWSLGRRGTDEKLFF. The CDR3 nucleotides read TGTGCCTGGAGTTTGGGCCGCCGGGGGACAGATGAAAAACTGTTTTTT. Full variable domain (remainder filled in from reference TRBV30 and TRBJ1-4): SQTIHQWPATLVQPVGSPLSLECTVEGTSNPNLYWYRQAAGRGLQLLFYSVGIGQISSEVPQNLSASRPQDRQFILSSKKLLLSDSGFYLCAWSLGRRGTDEKLFFGSGTQLSVL.

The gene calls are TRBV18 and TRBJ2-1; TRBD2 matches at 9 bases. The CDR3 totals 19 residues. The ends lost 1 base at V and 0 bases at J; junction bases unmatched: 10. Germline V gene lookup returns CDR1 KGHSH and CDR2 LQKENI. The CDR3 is CASSPLNKRGASSYNEQFF. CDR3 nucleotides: TGTGCCAGCTCACCACTTAACAAGCGGGGGGCGAGCTCCTACAATGAGCAGTTCTTC.

CDR3 sequence reads: CASSLPGVGNQPQHF. The DNA for the CDR3 is TGTGCCAGCAGCCTTCCGGGGGTAGGCAATCAGCCCCAGCATTTT. The J gene is TRBJ1-5, the V gene TRBV6-5; D is perhaps TRBD1 (5 bases). CDR1 and CDR2 from the germline V gene are MNHEY and SVGAGI. V was pared by 6 bases and J by 2 bases, with 14 bases between. The CDR3 covers 15 residues.

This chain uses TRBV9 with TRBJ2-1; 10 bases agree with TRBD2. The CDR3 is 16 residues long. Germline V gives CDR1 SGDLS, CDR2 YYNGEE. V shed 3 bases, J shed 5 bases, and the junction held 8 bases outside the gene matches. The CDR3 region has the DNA TGTGCCAGCAGCGCCGGACTAGCGGATCCAAACAATGAGCAGTTCTTC. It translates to CASSAGLADPNNEQFF.

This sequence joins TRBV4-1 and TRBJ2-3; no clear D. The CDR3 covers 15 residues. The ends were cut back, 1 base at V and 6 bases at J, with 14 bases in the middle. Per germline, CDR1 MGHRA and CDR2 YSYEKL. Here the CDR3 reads CASSQGQVTRDTQYF. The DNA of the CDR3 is TGCGCCAGCAGCCAAGGGCAGGTGACCCGGGATACGCAGTATTTT.

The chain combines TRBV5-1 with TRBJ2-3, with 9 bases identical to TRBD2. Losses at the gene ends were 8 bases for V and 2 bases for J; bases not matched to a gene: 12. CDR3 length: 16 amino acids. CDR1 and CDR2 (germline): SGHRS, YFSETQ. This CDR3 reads CASSTSGGVYTDTQYF. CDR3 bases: TGCGCCAGTTCGACTAGCGGAGGTGTGTACACAGATACGCAGTATTTT.

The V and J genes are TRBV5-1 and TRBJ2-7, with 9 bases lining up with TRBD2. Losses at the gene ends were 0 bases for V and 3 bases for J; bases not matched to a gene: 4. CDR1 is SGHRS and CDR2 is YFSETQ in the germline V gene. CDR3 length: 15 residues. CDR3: CASSLAASGNYEQYF. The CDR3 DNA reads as TGCGCCAGCAGCTTGGCAGCTAGCGGGAACTACGAGCAGTACTTC.

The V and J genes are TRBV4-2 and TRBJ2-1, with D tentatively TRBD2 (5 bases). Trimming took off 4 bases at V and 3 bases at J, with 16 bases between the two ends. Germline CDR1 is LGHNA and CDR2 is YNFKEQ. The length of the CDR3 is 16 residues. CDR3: CASSLAGGRLYNEQFF. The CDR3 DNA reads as TGTGCCAGCAGCCTCGCCGGAGGCAGGCTCTACAATGAGCAGTTCTTC.

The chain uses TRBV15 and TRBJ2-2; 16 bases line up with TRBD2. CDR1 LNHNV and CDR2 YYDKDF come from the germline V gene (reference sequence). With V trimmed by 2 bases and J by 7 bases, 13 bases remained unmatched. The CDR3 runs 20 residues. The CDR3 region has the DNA TGTGCCACCAGCAGAAGATTTGGGACGGGACTAGCGGGGGGGCACGGGGAGCTGTTTTTT. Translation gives CATSRRFGTGLAGGHGELFF.